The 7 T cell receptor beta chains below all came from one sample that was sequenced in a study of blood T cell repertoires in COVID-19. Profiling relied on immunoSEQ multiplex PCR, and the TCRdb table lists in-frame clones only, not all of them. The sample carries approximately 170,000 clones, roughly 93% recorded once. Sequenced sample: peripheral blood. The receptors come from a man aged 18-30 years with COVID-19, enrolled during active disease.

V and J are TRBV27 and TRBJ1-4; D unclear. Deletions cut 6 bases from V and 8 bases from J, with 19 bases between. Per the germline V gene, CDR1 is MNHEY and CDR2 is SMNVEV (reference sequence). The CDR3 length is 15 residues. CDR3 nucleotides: TGTGCCAGCAGCCCCCAGGCCCTCCCTTGGGAAAAACTGTTTTTT. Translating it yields CASSPQALPWEKLFF.

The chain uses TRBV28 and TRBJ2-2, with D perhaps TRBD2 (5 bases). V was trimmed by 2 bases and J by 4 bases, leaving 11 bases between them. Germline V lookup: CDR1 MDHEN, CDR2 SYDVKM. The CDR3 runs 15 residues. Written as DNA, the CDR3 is TGTGCCAGCAGTTTACCCACCCGGGGCACCGGGGAGCTGTTTTTT. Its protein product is CASSLPTRGTGELFF. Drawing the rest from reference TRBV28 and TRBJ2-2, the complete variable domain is DVKVTQSSRYLVKRTGEKVFLECVQDMDHENMFWYRQDPGLGLRLIYFSYDVKMKEKGDIPEGYSVSREKKERFSLILESASTNQTSMYLCASSLPTRGTGELFFGEGSRLTVL.

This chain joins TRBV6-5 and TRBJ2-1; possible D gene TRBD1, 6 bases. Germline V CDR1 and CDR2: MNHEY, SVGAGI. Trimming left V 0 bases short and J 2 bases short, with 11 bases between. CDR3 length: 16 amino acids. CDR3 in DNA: TGTGCCAGCAGTTACTCCCGGGACACCACCTACAATGAGCAGTTCTTC. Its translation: CASSYSRDTTYNEQFF.

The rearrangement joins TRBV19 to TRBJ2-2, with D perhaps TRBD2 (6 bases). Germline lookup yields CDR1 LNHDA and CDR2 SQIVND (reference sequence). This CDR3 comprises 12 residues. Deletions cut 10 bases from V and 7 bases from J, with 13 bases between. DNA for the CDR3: TGTGCCACTCAGGAGCGGGTCGGGGAGCTGTTTTTT. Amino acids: CATQERVGELFF. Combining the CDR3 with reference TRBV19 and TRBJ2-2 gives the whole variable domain DGGITQSPKYLFRKEGQNVTLSCEQNLNHDAMYWYRQDPGQGLRLIYYSQIVNDFQKGDIAEGYSVSREKKESFPLTVTSAQKNPTAFYLCATQERVGELFFGEGSRLTVL.

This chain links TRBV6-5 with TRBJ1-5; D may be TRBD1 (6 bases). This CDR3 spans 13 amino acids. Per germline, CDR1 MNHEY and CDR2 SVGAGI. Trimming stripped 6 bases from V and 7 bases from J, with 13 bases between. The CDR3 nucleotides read TGTGCCAGCAGCTCAGGGGTGAGACAGCCCCAGCATTTT. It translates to CASSSGVRQPQHF.

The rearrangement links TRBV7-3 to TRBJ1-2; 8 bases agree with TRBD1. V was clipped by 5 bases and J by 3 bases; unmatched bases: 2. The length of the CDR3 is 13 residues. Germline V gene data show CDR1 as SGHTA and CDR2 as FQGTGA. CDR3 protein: CASSPDRDYGYTF. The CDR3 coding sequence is TGTGCCAGCAGCCCGGACAGGGACTATGGCTACACCTTC.

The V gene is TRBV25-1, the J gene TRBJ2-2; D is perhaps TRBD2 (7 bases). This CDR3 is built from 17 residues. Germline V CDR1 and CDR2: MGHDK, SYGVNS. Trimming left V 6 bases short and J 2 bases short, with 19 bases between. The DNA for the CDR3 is TGTGCCAGCAGCCCAGAAGGGGGGGCCGGAAACACCGGGGAGCTGTTTTTT. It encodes CASSPEGGAGNTGELFF.